Below are 15 T cell receptor beta chains sequenced from a single sample in a study of CD8 T cells in Susac syndrome (dated by TCRdb to about 2019). The receptor library was made with the immunoSEQ multiplex PCR assay. RNA was extracted with the RNeasy kit and about 0.5 to 1 ug was reverse transcribed using random hexamers. TCRdb trimmed the raw reads at Q25, called clones with MiXCR and kept productive beta chains. Each record represents a unique CDR3 protein, reported with the most common genes and DNA among its rows. Here the sample has 330,000 or so distinct CDR3 sequences; around 91% occur a single time. The biggest ten clones account for approximately 0.18% of the sample. The sequenced material came from CD8+ T cells from PBMCs. The receptors stem from a human donor with multiple sclerosis.

The CDR3 spells CASSLQGPVTQYF. The DNA for the CDR3 is TGTGCCAGCAGTTTACAGGGGCCGGTGACCCAGTACTTC. This sequence joins TRBV28 and TRBJ2-5, with D perhaps matching TRBD1 (6 bases). CDR1 is MDHEN, CDR2 SYDVKM, per germline. This CDR3 is built from 13 residues. Deletions cut 2 bases from V and 7 bases from J, with 11 bases between.

The chain joins TRBV29-1 to TRBJ2-1; D might be TRBD1 or TRBD2, each matching 6 bases. Germline V gene data show CDR1 as SQVTM and CDR2 as ANQGSEA. The CDR3 covers 15 residues. V dropped 4 bases and J dropped 4 bases, with 17 bases sitting between them. The CDR3 sequence is CSVGTLGGGYNEQFF. The CDR3 DNA reads as TGCAGCGTTGGCACTTTAGGAGGGGGTTACAATGAGCAGTTCTTC.

J is TRBJ2-7 and V is TRBV27; TRBD2 is a possible D gene (6 bases). V lost 5 bases and J 3 bases, leaving 14 bases between the germline ends. This CDR3 spans 14 amino acids. In germline, CDR1 is MNHEY, CDR2 SMNVEV (reference sequence). The CDR3 region is CASSRTNANYEQYF. DNA of the CDR3: TGTGCCAGCAGTCGGACTAACGCCAACTACGAGCAGTACTTC.

This clonotype was detected once. The rearrangement links TRBV27 to TRBJ2-1; no definite D call. Between the trimmed V and J ends, which lost 7 bases and 9 bases, there was a span of 19 bases. Germline-derived CDR1 and CDR2 are MNHEY and SMNVEV (reference sequence). The CDR3 sequence is 14 residues long. This CDR3 reads CASNWAGPGPEQFF. The CDR3 DNA is TGTGCCAGCAATTGGGCCGGACCCGGCCCTGAGCAGTTCTTC.

The chain couples TRBV9 to TRBJ2-5; TRBD1 agrees at 8 bases. Losses at the gene ends were 4 bases for V and 2 bases for J; bases not matched to a gene: 4. Germline CDR1 and CDR2: SGDLS and YYNGEE. The CDR3 sequence is 14 residues long. CDR3 in DNA: TGTGCCAGCAGCATCGGGACAGGACAAGAGACCCAGTACTTC. Its protein is CASSIGTGQETQYF.

This chain uses TRBV6-2 or TRBV6-3 with TRBJ2-6, with D perhaps TRBD2 (7 bases). V shed 8 bases and J shed 0 bases, with 14 bases lying between them. Germline V gene data show CDR1 as MNHEY and CDR2 as SVGEGT. This CDR3 comprises 16 residues. The CDR3 is CASGRRGGSGANVLTF. CDR3 nucleotide sequence: TGTGCCAGCGGCAGAAGGGGGGGCTCTGGGGCCAACGTCCTGACTTTC.

This clonotype was detected only a few times. This chain connects TRBV5-6 to TRBJ2-7, with D unresolved. Germline V lookup: CDR1 SGHDT, CDR2 YYEEEE. The CDR3 runs 15 residues. The V and J ends lost 2 bases and 3 bases respectively, with 15 bases between them. In nucleotides, the CDR3 is TGTGCCAGCAGCTTAACGGGCCATGGCCTCTACGAGCAGTACTTC. Translating it yields CASSLTGHGLYEQYF.

The chain employs TRBV5-6 and TRBJ2-7, with TRBD1 as a possible D gene (5 bases). Germline values: CDR1 SGHDT, CDR2 YYEEEE. V lost 4 bases, J lost 2 bases, and 10 bases lay in between. This CDR3 spans 13 amino acids. In DNA form, the CDR3 reads TGTGCCAGCAGCACAGACAGCCCCTACGAGCAGTACTTC. It is translated as CASSTDSPYEQYF.

The rearrangement joins TRBV6-4 to TRBJ2-3; TRBD2 matches at 9 bases. CDR3 length equals 16 residues. Unmatched junction bases numbered 6, after V lost 4 bases and J lost 1 base. Germline V lookup: CDR1 MRHNA, CDR2 SNTAGT. The CDR3 region has the DNA TGTGCCAGCAGTGTAAATAGCGGGAGTGGCACAGATACGCAGTATTTT. Its protein product is CASSVNSGSGTDTQYF.

The genes are TRBV6-2 or TRBV6-3 and TRBJ2-7; possibly TRBD2 for D (5 bases). The CDR3 loop spans 14 amino acids. CDR1 and CDR2 (germline): MNHEY, SVGEGT. Trimming cost V 7 bases and J 5 bases, with 18 bases left between them. CDR3 loop: CASNGYSPGDEQYF. The DNA for the CDR3 is TGTGCCAGCAATGGTTATAGCCCCGGGGACGAGCAGTACTTC.

The rearrangement links TRBV5-1 to TRBJ1-1; D may be TRBD1 (5 bases). V lost 0 bases, J lost 3 bases, and 15 bases lay in between. Germline V gene data show CDR1 as SGHRS and CDR2 as YFSETQ. The CDR3 contains 16 residues. CDR3 protein: CASSLGQGPGDTEAFF. CDR3 nucleotide sequence: TGCGCCAGCAGCTTGGGGCAGGGCCCAGGTGACACTGAAGCTTTCTTT.

The chain is built from TRBV11-2 and TRBJ2-3; D possibly matches TRBD1 or TRBD2 (6 bases each). CDR1 is SGHAT, CDR2 FQNNGV, per germline. Trimming took off 5 bases at V and 0 bases at J, with 12 bases between the two ends. The CDR3 length is 15 residues. CDR3 loop: CASSGGGGSTDTQYF. The CDR3 nucleotides are TGTGCCAGCAGCGGCGGAGGGGGAAGCACAGATACGCAGTATTTT.

The chain couples TRBV28 to TRBJ1-2; D is unresolved. Trimming pared 4 bases from V and 7 bases from J, leaving 16 bases between. The CDR3 runs to 14 residues. Germline V gene data show CDR1 as MDHEN and CDR2 as SYDVKM. CDR3 residues: CASSSPGAFFGYTF. The CDR3 DNA is TGTGCCAGCAGTTCCCCGGGAGCATTCTTTGGCTACACCTTC.

The chain couples TRBV6-5 to TRBJ2-3; no firm D call. The ends were cut back, 0 bases at V and 4 bases at J, with 11 bases in the middle. CDR1 and CDR2 (germline): MNHEY, SVGAGI. CDR3 length equals 15 residues. The CDR3 sequence: CASSYSSVPPDTQYF. CDR3 coding DNA: TGTGCCAGCAGTTACTCGAGCGTACCCCCAGATACGCAGTATTTT.

V usage is TRBV6-5 and J usage is TRBJ1-3; D remains unclear. The ends were cut back, 0 bases at V and 4 bases at J, with 19 bases in the middle. The CDR3 runs to 18 residues. Germline V CDR1 and CDR2: MNHEY, SVGAGI. The CDR3 loop reads CASSYSISVLGSGNTIYF. DNA for the CDR3: TGTGCCAGCAGTTACTCGATTAGTGTGTTGGGTTCCGGAAACACCATATATTTT.